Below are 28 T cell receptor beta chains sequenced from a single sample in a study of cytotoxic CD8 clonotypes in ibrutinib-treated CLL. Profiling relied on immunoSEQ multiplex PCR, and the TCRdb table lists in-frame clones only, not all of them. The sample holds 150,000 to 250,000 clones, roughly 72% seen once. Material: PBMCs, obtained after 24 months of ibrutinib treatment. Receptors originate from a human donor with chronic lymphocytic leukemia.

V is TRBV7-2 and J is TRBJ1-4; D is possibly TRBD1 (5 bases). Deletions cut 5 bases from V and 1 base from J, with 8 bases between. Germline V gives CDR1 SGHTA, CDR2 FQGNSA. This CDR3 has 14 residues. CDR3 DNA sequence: TGTGCCAGCAGCCGGGACGGAACTAATGAAAAACTGTTTTTT. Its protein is CASSRDGTNEKLFF.

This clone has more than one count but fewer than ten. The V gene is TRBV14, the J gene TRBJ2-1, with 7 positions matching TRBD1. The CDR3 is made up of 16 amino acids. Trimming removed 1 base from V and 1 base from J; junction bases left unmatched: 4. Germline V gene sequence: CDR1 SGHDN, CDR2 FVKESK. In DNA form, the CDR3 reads TGTGCCAGCAGCCAAGTGACAGGGTGGTCCTACAATGAGCAGTTCTTC. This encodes CASSQVTGWSYNEQFF.

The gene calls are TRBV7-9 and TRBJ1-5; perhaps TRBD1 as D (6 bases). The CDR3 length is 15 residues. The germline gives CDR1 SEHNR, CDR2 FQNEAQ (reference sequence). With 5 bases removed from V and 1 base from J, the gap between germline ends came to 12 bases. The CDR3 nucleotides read TGTGCCAGCAGCCCGGGGGGGGCAAGCAATCAGCCCCAGCATTTT. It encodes CASSPGGASNQPQHF.

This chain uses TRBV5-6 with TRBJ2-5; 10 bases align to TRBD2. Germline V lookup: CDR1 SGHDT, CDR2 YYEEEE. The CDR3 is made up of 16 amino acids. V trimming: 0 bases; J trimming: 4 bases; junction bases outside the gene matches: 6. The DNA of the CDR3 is TGTGCCAGCAGCTTGGAAGCGGGAGGGCTCGGAGAGACCCAGTACTTC. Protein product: CASSLEAGGLGETQYF.

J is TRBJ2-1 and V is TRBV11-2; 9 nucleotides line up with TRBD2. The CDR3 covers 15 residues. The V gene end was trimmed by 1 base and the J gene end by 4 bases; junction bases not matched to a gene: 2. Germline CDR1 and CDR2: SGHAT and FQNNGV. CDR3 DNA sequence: TGTGCCAGCAGCTTAGCCAGCGGGAGGTACAATGAGCAGTTCTTC. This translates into CASSLASGRYNEQFF.

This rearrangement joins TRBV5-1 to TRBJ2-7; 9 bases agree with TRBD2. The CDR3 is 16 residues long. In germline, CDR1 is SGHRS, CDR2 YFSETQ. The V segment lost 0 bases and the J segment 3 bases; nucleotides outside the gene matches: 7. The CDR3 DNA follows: TGCGCCAGCAGCTTGGTGGTTAGCGGGAGTTTCTACGAGCAGTACTTC. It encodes CASSLVVSGSFYEQYF. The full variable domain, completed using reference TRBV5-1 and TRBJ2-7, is KAGVTQTPRYLIKTRGQQVTLSCSPISGHRSVSWYQQTPGQGLQFLFEYFSETQRNKGNFPGRFSGRQFSNSRSEMNVSTLELGDSALYLCASSLVVSGSFYEQYFGPGTRLTVT.

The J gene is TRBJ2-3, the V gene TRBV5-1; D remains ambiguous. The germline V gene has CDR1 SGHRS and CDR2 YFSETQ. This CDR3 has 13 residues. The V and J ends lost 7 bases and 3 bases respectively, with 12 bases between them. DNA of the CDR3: TGCGCCAGCCGGTGGGATATAACAGATACGCAGTATTTT. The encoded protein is CASRWDITDTQYF.

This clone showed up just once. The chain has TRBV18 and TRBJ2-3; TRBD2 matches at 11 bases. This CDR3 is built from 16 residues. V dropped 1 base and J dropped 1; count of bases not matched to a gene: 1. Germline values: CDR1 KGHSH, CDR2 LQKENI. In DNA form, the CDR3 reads TGTGCCAGCTCACCACGGGGACTAGCGGGCACAGATACGCAGTATTTT. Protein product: CASSPRGLAGTDTQYF.

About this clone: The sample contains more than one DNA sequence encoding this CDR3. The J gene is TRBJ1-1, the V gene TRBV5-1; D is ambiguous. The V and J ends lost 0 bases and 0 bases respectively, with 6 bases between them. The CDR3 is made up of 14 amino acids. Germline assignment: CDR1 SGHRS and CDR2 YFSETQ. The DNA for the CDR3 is TGCGCCAGCAGCTTGGGAGAGATGAACACTGAAGCTTTCTTT. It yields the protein CASSLGEMNTEAFF. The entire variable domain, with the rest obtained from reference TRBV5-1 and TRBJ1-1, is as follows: KAGVTQTPRYLIKTRGQQVTLSCSPISGHRSVSWYQQTPGQGLQFLFEYFSETQRNKGNFPGRFSGRQFSNSRSEMNVSTLELGDSALYLCASSLGEMNTEAFFGQGTRLTVV.

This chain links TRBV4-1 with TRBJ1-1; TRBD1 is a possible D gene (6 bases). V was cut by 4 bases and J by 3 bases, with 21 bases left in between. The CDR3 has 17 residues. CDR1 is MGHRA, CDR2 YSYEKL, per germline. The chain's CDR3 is CASSPRRQGWPDTEAFF. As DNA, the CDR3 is TGCGCCAGCAGCCCCCGGCGGCAGGGGTGGCCGGACACTGAAGCTTTCTTT.

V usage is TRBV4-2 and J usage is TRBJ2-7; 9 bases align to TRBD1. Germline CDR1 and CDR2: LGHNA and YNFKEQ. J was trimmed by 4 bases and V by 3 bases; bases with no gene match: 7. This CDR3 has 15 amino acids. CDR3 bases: TGTGCCAGCAGCCAGGGGACAGGGTATACGTACGAGCAGTACTTC. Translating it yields CASSQGTGYTYEQYF.

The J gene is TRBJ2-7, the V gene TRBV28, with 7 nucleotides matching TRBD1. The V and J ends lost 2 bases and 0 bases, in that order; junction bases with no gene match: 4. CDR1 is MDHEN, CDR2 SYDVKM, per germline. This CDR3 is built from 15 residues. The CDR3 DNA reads TGTGCCAGCAGTTTACCACGACAGGGCTCCTACGAGCAGTACTTC. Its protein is CASSLPRQGSYEQYF.

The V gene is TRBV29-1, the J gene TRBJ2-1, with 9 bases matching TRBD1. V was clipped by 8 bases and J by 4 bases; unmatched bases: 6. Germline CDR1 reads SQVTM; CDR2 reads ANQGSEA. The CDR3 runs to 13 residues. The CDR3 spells CSLGQGFYNEQFF. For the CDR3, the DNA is TGCAGCCTCGGACAGGGGTTTTACAATGAGCAGTTCTTC.

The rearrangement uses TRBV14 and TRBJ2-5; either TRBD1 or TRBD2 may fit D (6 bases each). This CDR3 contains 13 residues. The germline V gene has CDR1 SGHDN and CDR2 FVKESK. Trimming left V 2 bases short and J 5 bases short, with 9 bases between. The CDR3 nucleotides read TGTGCCAGCAGCCAACAGGGGAGGGAGACCCAGTACTTC. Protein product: CASSQQGRETQYF.

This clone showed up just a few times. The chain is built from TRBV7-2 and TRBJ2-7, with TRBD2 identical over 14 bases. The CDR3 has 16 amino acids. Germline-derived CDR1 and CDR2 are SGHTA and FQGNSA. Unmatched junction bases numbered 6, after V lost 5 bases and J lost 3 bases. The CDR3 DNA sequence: TGTGCCAGCAGCCCATGGACTAGCGGGAGGAGCTACGAGCAGTACTTC. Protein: CASSPWTSGRSYEQYF. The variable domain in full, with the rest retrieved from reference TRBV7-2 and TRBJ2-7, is GAGVSQSPSNKVTEKGKDVELRCDPISGHTALYWYRQSLGQGLEFLIYFQGNSAPDKSGLPSDRFSAERTGGSVSTLTIQRTQQEDSAVYLCASSPWTSGRSYEQYFGPGTRLTVT.

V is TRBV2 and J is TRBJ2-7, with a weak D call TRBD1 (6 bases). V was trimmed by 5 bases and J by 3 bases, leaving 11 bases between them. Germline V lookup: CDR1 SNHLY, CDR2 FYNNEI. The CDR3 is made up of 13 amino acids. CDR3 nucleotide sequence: TGTGCCAGCAGTTCCGGACAGCTCTACGAGCAGTACTTC. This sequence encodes CASSSGQLYEQYF.

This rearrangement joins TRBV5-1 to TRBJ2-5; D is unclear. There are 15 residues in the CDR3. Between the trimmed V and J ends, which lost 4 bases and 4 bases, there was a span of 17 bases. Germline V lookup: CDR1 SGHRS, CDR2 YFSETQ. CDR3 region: CASSLTEGGGETQYF. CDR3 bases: TGCGCCAGCAGCCTCACCGAAGGTGGTGGAGAGACCCAGTACTTC.

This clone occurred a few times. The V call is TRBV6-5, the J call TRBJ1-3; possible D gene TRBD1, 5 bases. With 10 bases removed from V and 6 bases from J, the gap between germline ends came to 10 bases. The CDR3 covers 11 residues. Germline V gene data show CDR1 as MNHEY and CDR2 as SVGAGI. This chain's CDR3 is CATRGENTIYF. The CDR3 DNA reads TGTGCCACAAGGGGAGAAAACACCATATATTTT.

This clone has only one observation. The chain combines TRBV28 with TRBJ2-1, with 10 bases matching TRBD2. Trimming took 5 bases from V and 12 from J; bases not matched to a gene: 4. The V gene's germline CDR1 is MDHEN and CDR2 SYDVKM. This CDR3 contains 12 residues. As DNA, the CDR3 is TGTGCCAGCAGTCACCGACTAGCGGGGCAGTTCTTC. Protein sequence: CASSHRLAGQFF.

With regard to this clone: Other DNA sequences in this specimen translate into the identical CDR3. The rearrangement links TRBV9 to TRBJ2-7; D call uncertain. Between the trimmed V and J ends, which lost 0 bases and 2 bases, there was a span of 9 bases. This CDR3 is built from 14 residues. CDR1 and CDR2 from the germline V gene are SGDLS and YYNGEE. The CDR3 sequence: CASSVGAGAYEQYF. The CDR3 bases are TGTGCCAGCAGCGTAGGGGCCGGCGCCTACGAGCAGTACTTC.

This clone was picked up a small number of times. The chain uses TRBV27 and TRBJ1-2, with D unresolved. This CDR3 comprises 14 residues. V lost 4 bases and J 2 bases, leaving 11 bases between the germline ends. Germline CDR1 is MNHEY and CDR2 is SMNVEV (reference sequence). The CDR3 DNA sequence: TGTGCCAGCAGTTCCGACCGGGCCAACTATGGCTACACCTTC. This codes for CASSSDRANYGYTF.

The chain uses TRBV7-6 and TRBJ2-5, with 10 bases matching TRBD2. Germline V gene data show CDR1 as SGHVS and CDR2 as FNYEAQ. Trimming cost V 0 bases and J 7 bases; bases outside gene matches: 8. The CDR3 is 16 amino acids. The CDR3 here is CASSLALLAGVSTQYF. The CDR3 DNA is TGTGCCAGCAGCTTAGCGTTGCTAGCGGGAGTTTCGACCCAGTACTTC. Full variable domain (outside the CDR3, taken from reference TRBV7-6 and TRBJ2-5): GAGVSQSPRYKVTKRGQDVALRCDPISGHVSLYWYRQALGQGPEFLTYFNYEAQQDKSGLPNDRFSAERPEGSISTLTIQRTEQRDSAMYRCASSLALLAGVSTQYFGPGTRLLVL.

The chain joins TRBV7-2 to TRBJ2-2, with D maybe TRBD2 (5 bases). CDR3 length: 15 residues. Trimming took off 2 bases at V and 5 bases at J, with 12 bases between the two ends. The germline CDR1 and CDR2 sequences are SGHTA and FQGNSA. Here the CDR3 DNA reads TGTGCCAGCAGCTTATTGGGGTGGGAGACCGGGGAGCTGTTTTTT. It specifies CASSLLGWETGELFF.

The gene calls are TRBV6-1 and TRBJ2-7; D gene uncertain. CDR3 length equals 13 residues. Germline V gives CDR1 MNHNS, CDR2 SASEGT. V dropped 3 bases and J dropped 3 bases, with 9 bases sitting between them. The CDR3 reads CASSDVGGYEQYF. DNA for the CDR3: TGTGCCAGCAGTGATGTCGGCGGCTACGAGCAGTACTTC.

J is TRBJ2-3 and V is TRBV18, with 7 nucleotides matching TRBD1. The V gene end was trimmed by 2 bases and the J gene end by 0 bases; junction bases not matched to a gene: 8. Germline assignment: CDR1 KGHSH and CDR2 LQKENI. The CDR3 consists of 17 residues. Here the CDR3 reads CASSPLTGVGSTDTQYF. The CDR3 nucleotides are TGTGCCAGCTCACCATTAACAGGGGTGGGGAGCACAGATACGCAGTATTTT.

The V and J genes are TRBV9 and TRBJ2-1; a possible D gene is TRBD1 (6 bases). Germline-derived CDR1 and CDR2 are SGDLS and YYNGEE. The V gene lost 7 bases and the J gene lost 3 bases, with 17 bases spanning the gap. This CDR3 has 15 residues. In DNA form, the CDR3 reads TGTGCCAGCGAAGGGGGACCACCAGGCTACAATGAGCAGTTCTTC. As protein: CASEGGPPGYNEQFF.

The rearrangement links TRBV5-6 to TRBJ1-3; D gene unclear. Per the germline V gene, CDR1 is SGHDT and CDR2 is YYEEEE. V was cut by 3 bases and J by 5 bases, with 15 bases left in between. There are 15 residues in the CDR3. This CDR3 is CASSYPGLARNTIYF. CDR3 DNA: TGTGCCAGCAGCTATCCGGGATTGGCCAGAAACACCATATATTTT.

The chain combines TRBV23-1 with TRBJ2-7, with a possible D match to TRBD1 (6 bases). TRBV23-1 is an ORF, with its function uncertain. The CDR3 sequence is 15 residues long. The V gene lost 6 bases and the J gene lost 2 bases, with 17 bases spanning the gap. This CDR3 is CASRGRDTEAYEQYF. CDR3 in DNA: TGCGCCAGCAGGGGCCGGGACACCGAAGCCTACGAGCAGTACTTC.